The TCR beta chain described here comes from a study of shared clonotypes between healthy human individuals. The overall study: CD4 naive and CD4 memory each took three plates per donor, while CD8 naive took two and CD8 memory one.

Sequencing used immunoSEQ multiplex PCR; TCRdb keeps in-frame clones, though not all of them. The sample includes some 690,000 clones, roughly 87% seen only once; the top ten take 30% to 40%. Donors comprised only Caucasian adults living in Nashville, Tennessee. Together with CD45RO+ cells, CCR7-negative CD45RA+ TemRA cells were included in CD8 memory. Sequencing was done on a sample of memory CD8+ T cells from PBMCs. The subset was: CD45RO+ cells pooled with CCR7-negative TemRA cells. This sequence originates from a young man in good health. Some clones in this sample may be carry-over from other donors' samples.

The CDR3 spells CASRDIGELFF. For the CDR3, the DNA is TGTGCCAGTAGGGACATCGGGGAGCTGTTTTTT. V usage is TRBV7-9 and J usage is TRBJ2-2; D possibly corresponds to TRBD1 (6 bases). The CDR3 sequence is 11 residues long. The ends were cut back, 9 bases at V and 7 bases at J, with 9 bases in the middle. CDR1 and CDR2 from the germline V gene are SEHNR and FQNEAQ (reference sequence).